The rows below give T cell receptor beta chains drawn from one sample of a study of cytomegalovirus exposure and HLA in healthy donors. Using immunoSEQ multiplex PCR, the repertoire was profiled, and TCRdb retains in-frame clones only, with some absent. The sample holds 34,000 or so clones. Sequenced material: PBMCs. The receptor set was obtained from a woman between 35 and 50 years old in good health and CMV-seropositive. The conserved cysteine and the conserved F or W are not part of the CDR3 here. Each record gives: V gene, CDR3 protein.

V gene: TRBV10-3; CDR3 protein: AISSFGGQGSGYT
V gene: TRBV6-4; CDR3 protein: ASSGGGGPIYNEQF
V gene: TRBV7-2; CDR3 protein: ASSPGLAGFSGEQY
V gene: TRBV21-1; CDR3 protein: ASSIRDRSPLTDTQY
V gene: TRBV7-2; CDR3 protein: ASRSSGRFYNEQF
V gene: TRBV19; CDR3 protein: ASSIDLAGSNTGELF
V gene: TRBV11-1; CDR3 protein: ASGVGNSPLH
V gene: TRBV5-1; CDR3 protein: ASSSGTAAYEQY
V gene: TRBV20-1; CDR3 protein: SAPRQETQY
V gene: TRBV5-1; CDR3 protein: ASSLRGGETEAF
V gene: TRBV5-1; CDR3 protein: ASSFGPGQGVDEQF
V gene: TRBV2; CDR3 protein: ASRGKDRRGDTQY
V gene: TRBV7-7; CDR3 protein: ASSLAHSYGYT
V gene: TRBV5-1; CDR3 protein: ASSLFTGGGSYEQY
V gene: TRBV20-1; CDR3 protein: SAASNEQF
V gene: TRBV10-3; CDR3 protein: AASSGGGTEAF
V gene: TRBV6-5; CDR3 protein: ASSPTRGRQF
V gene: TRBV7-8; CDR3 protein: ASSPFPPTGTNEAF
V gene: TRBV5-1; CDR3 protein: ASSPGTGSFYEQY
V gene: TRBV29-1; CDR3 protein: SVEIEGVNTGELF
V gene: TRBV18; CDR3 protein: ASLIDRGPNTEAF
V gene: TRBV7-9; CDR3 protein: ASSLLRGRETQY
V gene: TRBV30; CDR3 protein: AWSTIDRDRGNTIY
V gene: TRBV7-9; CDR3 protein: ASSFGNIQY
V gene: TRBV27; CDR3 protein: ASSLSPYFAGADTQY
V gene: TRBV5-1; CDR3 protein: ASSFFSGGGEKLF
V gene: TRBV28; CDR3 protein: ASNPGHRYEQY
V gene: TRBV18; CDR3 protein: ASSPQGAGELF
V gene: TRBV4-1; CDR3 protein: ASRLSGPMNTEAF
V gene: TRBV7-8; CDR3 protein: ASSPLAGPSEQY
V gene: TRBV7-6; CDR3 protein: ASSLGAGMNTEAF
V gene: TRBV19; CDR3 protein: ASSIAGGAQPQH
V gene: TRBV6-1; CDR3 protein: AIALDGTYEQY
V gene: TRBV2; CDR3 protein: ASGGALYGYT
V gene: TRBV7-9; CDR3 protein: ASRPPIRSSGSSYNEQF
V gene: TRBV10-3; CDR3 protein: AISEAGLSTDTQY
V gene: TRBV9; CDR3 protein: ASSSTVGQTDTQY
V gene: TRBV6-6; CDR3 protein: ASSPSSYEQY
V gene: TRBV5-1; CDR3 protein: ASSVDLAVSTDTQY
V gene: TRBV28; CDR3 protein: ASSLLQETQY
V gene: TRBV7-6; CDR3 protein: ASSLVPHGGSEQY
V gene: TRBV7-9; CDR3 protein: ASTSWDRGRYT
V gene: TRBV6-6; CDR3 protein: ASSYKGQAY